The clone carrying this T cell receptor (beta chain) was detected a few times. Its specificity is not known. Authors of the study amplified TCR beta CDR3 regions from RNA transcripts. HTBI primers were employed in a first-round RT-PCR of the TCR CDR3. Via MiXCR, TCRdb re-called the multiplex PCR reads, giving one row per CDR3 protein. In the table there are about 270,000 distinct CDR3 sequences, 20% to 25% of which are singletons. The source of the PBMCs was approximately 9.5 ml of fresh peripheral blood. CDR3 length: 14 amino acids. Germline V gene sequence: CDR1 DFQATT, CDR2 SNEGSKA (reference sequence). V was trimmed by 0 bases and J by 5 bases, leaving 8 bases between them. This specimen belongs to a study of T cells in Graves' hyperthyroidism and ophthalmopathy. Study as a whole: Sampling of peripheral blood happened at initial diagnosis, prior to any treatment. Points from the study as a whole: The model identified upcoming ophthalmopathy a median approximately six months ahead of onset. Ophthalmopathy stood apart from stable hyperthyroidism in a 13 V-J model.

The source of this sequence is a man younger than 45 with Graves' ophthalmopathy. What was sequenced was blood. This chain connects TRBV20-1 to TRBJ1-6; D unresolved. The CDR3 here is CSARDPQHNSPLHF. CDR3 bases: TGCAGTGCTAGAGATCCACAGCATAATTCACCCCTCCACTTT.